Each of the 5 T cell receptor beta chains below was sequenced from the same sample in a study of blood T cell repertoires in COVID-19. Sequencing used immunoSEQ multiplex PCR; TCRdb keeps in-frame clones, though not all of them. The sample lists under 450,000 clones; around 87% were seen once. The specimen was PBMCs or T cells enriched from blood (not recorded which). Receptors originate from a man aged 25-45 years who had recovered from COVID-19.

The chain is built from TRBV11-2 and TRBJ1-2; D remains unclear. V gave up 0 bases and J gave up 8 bases, with 10 bases separating them. The CDR3 covers 13 residues. CDR1 and CDR2 (germline): SGHAT, FQNNGV. For the CDR3, the DNA is TGTGCCAGCAGCTTAGATCAGCCACTAGGCTACACCTTC. Its protein product is CASSLDQPLGYTF.

J is TRBJ2-1 and V is TRBV3-1 (or the pseudogene TRBV3-2); 11 bases align to TRBD2. Germline assignment: CDR1 LGHDT and CDR2 YNNKEL (reference sequence). J was trimmed by 10 bases and V by 3 bases; bases with no gene match: 11. The CDR3 totals 16 residues. Here the CDR3 DNA reads TGTGCCAGCAGCCACTCTAGCGGGGGGACGTTAGGGGAGCAGTTCTTC. This gives the protein CASSHSSGGTLGEQFF.

This clone was seen a single time. The chain joins TRBV6-5 to TRBJ1-5; TRBD1 might be the D (6 bases). Germline values: CDR1 MNHEY, CDR2 SVGAGI. V was clipped by 4 bases and J by 0 bases, with 7 bases between them. This CDR3 is 14 amino acids long. The chain's CDR3 is CASSLQGSNQPQHF. The CDR3 DNA reads TGTGCCAGCAGTTTACAGGGTAGCAATCAGCCCCAGCATTTT.

The chain recombines TRBV5-6 with TRBJ2-1; D is possibly TRBD1 (6 bases). CDR3 length equals 15 residues. V lost 0 bases, J lost 4 bases, and 11 bases lay in between. Germline V gene sequence: CDR1 SGHDT, CDR2 YYEEEE. The CDR3 spells CASSLGRTGYNEQFF. DNA of the CDR3: TGTGCCAGCAGCTTGGGACGTACAGGGTACAATGAGCAGTTCTTC.

CDR3 amino acids: CASRGTSKNIQYF. The CDR3 coding sequence is TGTGCCAGCCGGGGAACGTCCAAAAACATTCAGTACTTC. This rearrangement joins TRBV11-1 to TRBJ2-4, with a weak D call TRBD2 (5 bases). The CDR3 has 13 amino acids. The germline V gene encodes CDR1 SGHAT and CDR2 FQDESV (reference sequence). V lost 8 bases and J 2 bases, leaving 10 bases between the germline ends.